This TCR beta chain was profiled in a study of OX40 agonist ivuxolimab in advanced cancers. Clones were sequenced by immunoSEQ multiplex PCR, and TCRdb holds only the in-frame ones, with some missing. The table shows tens of thousands of clones, with around nine tenths occurring only once. Germline-derived CDR1 and CDR2 are LGHNA and YSLEER. The CDR3 contains 13 residues. Germline trimming cut 3 bases from V and 4 bases from J; bases unmatched to any gene: 2. Samples were taken at baseline and on day 1 of cycles 4 and 7. The sequence was collected from an adult with an advanced solid tumor such as melanoma, head and neck, liver or kidney cancer. This chain joins TRBV4-3 and TRBJ2-7; 8 bases line up with TRBD1. Here the sequenced sample was CD4+ or CD8+ T cells sorted from blood, taken in a trial of the OX40 agonist ivuxolimab. CDR3 residues: CASSHGQGYEQYF. CDR3 coding DNA: TGCGCCAGCAGCCACGGACAGGGTTACGAGCAGTACTTC.